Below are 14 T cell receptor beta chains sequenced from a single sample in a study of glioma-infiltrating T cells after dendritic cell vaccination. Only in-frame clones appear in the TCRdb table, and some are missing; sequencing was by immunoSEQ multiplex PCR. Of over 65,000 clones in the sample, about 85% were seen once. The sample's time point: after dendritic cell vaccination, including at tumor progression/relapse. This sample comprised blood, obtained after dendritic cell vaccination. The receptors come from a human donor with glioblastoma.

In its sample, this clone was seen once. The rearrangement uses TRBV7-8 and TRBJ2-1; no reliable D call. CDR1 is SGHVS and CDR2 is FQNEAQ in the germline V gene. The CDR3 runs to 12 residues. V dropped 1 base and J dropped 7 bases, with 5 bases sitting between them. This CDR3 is CASSLGINEQFF. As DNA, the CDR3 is TGTGCCAGCAGCTTAGGTATAAATGAGCAGTTCTTC.

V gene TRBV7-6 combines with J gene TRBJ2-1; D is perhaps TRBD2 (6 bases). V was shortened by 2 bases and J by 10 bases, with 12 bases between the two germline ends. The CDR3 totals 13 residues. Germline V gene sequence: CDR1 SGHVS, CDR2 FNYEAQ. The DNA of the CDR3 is TGTGCCAGCAGCTTACCGGGACTCGGGGAGCAGTTCTTC. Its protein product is CASSLPGLGEQFF.

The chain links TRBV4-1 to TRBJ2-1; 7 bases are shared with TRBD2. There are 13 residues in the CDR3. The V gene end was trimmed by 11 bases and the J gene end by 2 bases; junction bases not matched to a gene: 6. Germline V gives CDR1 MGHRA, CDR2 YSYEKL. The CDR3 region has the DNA TGCGCCGGGGAGGGGTTCCCCTACAATGAGCAGTTCTTC. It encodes CAGEGFPYNEQFF.

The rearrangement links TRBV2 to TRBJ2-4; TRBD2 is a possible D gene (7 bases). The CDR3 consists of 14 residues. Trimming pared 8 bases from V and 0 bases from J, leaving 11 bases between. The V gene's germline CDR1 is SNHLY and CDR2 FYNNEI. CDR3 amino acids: CASGGAGAKNIQYF. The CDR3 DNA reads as TGTGCCAGCGGGGGGGCGGGAGCCAAAAACATTCAGTACTTC.

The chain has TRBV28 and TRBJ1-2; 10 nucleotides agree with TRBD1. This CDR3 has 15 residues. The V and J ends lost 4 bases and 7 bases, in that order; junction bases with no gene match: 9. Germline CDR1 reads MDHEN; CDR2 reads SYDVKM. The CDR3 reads CASSSPGTGAVGYTF. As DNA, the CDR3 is TGTGCCAGCAGTTCCCCCGGGACAGGGGCGGTTGGCTACACCTTC.

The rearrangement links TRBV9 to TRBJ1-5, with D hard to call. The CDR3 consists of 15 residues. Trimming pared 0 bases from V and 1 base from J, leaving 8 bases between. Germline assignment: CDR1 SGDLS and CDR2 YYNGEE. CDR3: CASSVGAQSNQPQHF. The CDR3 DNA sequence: TGTGCCAGCAGCGTAGGGGCACAGAGCAATCAGCCCCAGCATTTT.

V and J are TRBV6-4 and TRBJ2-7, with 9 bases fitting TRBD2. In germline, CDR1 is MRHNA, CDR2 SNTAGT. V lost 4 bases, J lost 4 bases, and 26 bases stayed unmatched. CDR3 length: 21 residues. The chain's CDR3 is CASSGSPQSVVYSGGLYEQYF. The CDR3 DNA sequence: TGTGCCAGCAGTGGCTCACCCCAATCGGTAGTTTATAGCGGGGGACTTTACGAGCAGTACTTC.

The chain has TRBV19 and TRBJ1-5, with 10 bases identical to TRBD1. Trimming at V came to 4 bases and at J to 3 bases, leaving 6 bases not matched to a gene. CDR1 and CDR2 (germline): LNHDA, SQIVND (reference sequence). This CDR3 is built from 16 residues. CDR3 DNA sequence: TGTGCCAGTAGTAAACCGGGACAGGGGTACAATCAGCCCCAGCATTTT. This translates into CASSKPGQGYNQPQHF.

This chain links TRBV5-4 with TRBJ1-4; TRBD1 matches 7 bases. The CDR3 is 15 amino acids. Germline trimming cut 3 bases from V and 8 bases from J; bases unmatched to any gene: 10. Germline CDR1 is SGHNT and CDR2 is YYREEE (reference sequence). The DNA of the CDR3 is TGTGCCAGCAGCTCCCCGGACAGGCTCCCCGAAAAACTGTTTTTT. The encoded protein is CASSSPDRLPEKLFF.

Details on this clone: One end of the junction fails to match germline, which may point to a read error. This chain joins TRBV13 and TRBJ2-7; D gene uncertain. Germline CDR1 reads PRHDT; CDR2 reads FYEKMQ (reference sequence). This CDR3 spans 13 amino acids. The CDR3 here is CASSSGSSDEQYF. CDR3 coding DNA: TGTGCCAGCAGCTCCGGGTCCTCCGACGAGCAGTACTTC.

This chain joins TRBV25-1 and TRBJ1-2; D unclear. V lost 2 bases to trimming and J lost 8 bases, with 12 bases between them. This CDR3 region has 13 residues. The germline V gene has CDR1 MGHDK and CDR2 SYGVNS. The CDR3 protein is CASSERSEGGYTF. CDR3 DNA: TGTGCCAGCAGTGAACGGTCTGAGGGAGGCTACACCTTC.

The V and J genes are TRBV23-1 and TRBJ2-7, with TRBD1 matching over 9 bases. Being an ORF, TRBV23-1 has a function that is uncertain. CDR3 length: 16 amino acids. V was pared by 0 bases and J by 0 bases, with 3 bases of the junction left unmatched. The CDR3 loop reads CASSQSGTGPSYEQYF. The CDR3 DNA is TGCGCCAGCAGTCAATCGGGGACAGGGCCCTCCTACGAGCAGTACTTC.

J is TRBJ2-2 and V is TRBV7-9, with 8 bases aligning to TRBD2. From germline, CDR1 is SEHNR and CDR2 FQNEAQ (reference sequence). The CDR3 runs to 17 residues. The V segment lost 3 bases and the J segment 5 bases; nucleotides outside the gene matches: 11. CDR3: CASSFGQPGLGTGELFF. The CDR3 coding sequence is TGTGCCAGCAGCTTTGGACAACCGGGACTAGGTACCGGGGAGCTGTTTTTT. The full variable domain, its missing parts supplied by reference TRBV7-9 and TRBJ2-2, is DTGVSQNPRHKITKRGQNVTFRCDPISEHNRLYWYRQTLGQGPEFLTYFQNEAQLEKSRLLSDRFSAERPKGSFSTLEIQRTEQGDSAMYLCASSFGQPGLGTGELFFGEGSRLTVL.

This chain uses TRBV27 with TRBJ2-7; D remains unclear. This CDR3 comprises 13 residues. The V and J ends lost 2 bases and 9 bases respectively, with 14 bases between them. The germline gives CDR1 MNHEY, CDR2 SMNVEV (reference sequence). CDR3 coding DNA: TGTGCCAGCAGTTTAGATGCATGGTCAGTGCAGTACTTC. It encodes CASSLDAWSVQYF.